The 14 T cell receptor beta chains below come from one sample, sequenced in a study of cytomegalovirus exposure and HLA in healthy donors. The PCR used 60 Vbeta and 13 Jbeta primers. Measured with immunoSEQ multiplex PCR; TCRdb has only the in-frame clones, and not every one. The profile covers under 250,000 clones, with more than 75% appearing a single time and 0.2% to 0.25% taken by the ten largest. Input material: PBMCs. The receptors were gathered from a girl aged 2-9 years in good health and CMV-seronegative.

This chain uses TRBV4-1 with TRBJ1-1; 8 bases agree with TRBD1. This CDR3 contains 15 residues. The trim removed 4 bases at V and 5 bases at J, leaving 9 bases unmatched. CDR1 is MGHRA and CDR2 is YSYEKL in the germline V gene. CDR3 DNA: TGCGCCAGCAGCCCGGGACAGGAAGCGGGAACTGAAGCTTTCTTT. Amino acid sequence: CASSPGQEAGTEAFF.

The rearrangement uses TRBV15 and TRBJ2-7, with D unresolved. The V end was cut by 5 bases, the J end by 5 bases, with 13 bases between. The CDR3 is made up of 13 amino acids. Germline CDR1 is LNHNV and CDR2 is YYDKDF (reference sequence). In DNA form, the CDR3 reads TGTGCCACCAGCGCCCCCGGTCGCGACGAGCAGTACTTC. Its protein product is CATSAPGRDEQYF.

This clone was seen a handful of times. The chain links TRBV6-6 to TRBJ1-3; unclear D gene. Trimming left V 6 bases short and J 2 bases short, with 5 bases between. The germline V gene has CDR1 MNHNY and CDR2 SVGAGI (reference sequence). The CDR3 extends over 12 amino acids. CDR3: CASREAGNTIYF. DNA of the CDR3: TGTGCCAGCAGGGAGGCTGGAAACACCATATATTTT.

V is TRBV11-2 and J is TRBJ2-1; 7 bases fit TRBD2. Germline trimming cut 5 bases from V and 8 bases from J; bases unmatched to any gene: 9. The V gene's germline CDR1 is SGHAT and CDR2 FQNNGV. The CDR3 is made up of 14 amino acids. Here the CDR3 DNA reads TGTGCCAGCAGCGGCCGCGGGAGTGTGGATGAGCAGTTCTTC. Translation: CASSGRGSVDEQFF.

The chain carries TRBV7-2 and TRBJ2-2; D perhaps matches TRBD2 (6 bases). The V and J ends lost 5 bases and 1 base respectively, with 14 bases between them. CDR3 length: 16 amino acids. Germline V gene sequence: CDR1 SGHTA, CDR2 FQGNSA. The CDR3 region has the DNA TGTGCCAGCAGCCCCCTGCGGCGGGAGAACACCGGGGAGCTGTTTTTT. Translating it yields CASSPLRRENTGELFF.

V gene TRBV4-1 combines with J gene TRBJ2-1; 12 nucleotides align to TRBD1. Germline CDR1 is MGHRA and CDR2 is YSYEKL. V dropped 5 bases and J dropped 3; count of bases not matched to a gene: 11. This CDR3 region has 18 residues. CDR3 in DNA: TGCGCCAGCAGCAATTTTCCGGGACAGGGGGCCTTCTACAATGAGCAGTTCTTC. It specifies CASSNFPGQGAFYNEQFF.

This chain uses TRBV30 with TRBJ2-7, with 8 bases identical to TRBD2. V was pared by 2 bases and J by 2 bases, with 8 bases of the junction left unmatched. The CDR3 is 15 amino acids. Looked up from germline, CDR1 is GTSNPN and CDR2 is SVGIG (reference sequence). CDR3 bases: TGTGCCTGGAGTCGCACCGGGGGGGGGCCCTACGAGCAGTACTTC. Translated: CAWSRTGGGPYEQYF.

This clone was found once. This rearrangement joins TRBV12-5 to TRBJ2-2, with D unclear. The V gene's germline CDR1 is LGHNT and CDR2 FRNRAP. V dropped 1 base and J dropped 6 bases, with 6 bases sitting between them. This CDR3 has 13 residues. Here the CDR3 DNA reads TGTGCTAGTGGTTTGGGACTCCCCGGGGAGCTGTTTTTT. Its translation is CASGLGLPGELFF.

The V call is TRBV9, the J call TRBJ2-2, with D possibly being TRBD1 (5 bases). The CDR3 contains 14 residues. With 0 bases removed from V and 2 bases from J, the gap between germline ends came to 5 bases. From germline, CDR1 is SGDLS and CDR2 YYNGEE. CDR3 loop: CASSVGTNTGELFF. CDR3 coding DNA: TGTGCCAGCAGCGTAGGGACAAACACCGGGGAGCTGTTTTTT.

The chain combines TRBV9 with TRBJ2-3, with 7 bases aligning to TRBD2. Germline V lookup: CDR1 SGDLS, CDR2 YYNGEE. Losses at the gene ends were 0 bases for V and 5 bases for J; bases not matched to a gene: 3. There are 14 residues in the CDR3. The DNA for the CDR3 is TGTGCCAGCAGCGTAGGGACTAGAGAAGATACGCAGTATTTT. This gives the protein CASSVGTREDTQYF. Full variable domain (rest looked up from reference TRBV9 and TRBJ2-3): DSGVTQTPKHLITATGQRVTLRCSPRSGDLSVYWYQQSLDQGLQFLIQYYNGEERAKGNILERFSAQQFPDLHSELNLSSLELGDSALYFCASSVGTREDTQYFGPGTRLTVL.

This rearrangement joins TRBV6-8 to TRBJ1-2; 9 bases align to TRBD1. Trimming at V came to 1 base and at J to 0 bases, leaving 9 bases not matched to a gene. CDR1 is MNHGY and CDR2 is SAAAGT in the germline V gene. The CDR3 covers 18 residues. The CDR3 DNA sequence: TGTGCCAGCAGTTACTACAGGGGGCGTGGCAGTTCTAACTATGGCTACACCTTC. Its protein product is CASSYYRGRGSSNYGYTF.

The V call is TRBV21-1, the J call TRBJ1-4. TRBV21-1 is tagged as a pseudogene. The CDR3 has 14 residues. The CDR3 sequence: CASPRGGSNEKLFF. The CDR3 DNA reads as TGTGCCAGCCCCCGGGGGGGATCTAATGAAAAACTGTTTTTT.

In DNA, the CDR3 is TGTGCCAGCAACCTTCGGACGGGGGTTGAAGCTTTCTTT. It translates to CASNLRTGVEAFF. This chain uses TRBV6-1 with TRBJ1-1, with D maybe TRBD1 (5 bases). V lost 7 bases to trimming and J lost 7 bases, with 16 bases between them. The CDR3 length is 13 residues. Per the germline V gene, CDR1 is MNHNS and CDR2 is SASEGT.

J is TRBJ2-7 and V is TRBV6-1, with D possibly being TRBD2 (6 bases). Germline V gene lookup returns CDR1 MNHNS and CDR2 SASEGT. This CDR3 has 12 amino acids. Between the trimmed V and J ends, which lost 7 bases and 3 bases, there was a span of 10 bases. The CDR3 nucleotides read TGTGCCAGCACGGAGGGATTCTACGAGCAGTACTTC. Translated: CASTEGFYEQYF.